The clone carrying this T cell receptor (beta chain) was seen a handful of times. Its specificity is not known. The record originates from a study of immune cell composition in non-small cell lung cancer. Study information: Tumours were mainly lung adenocarcinoma or squamous cell carcinoma.

Assay used: immunoSEQ multiplex PCR; TCRdb lists only in-frame clones, some missing. The sample consists of 13,000 to 15,000 clones, 73% of them appearing once. Study-level findings and limits: Top 10 clone scores and clonality were higher in squamous than adenocarcinoma. In adenocarcinoma, maximal tumour-associated clone frequency tracked TIL tumour reactivity. Squamous carcinomas (about 75%) more often had tumour-associated clones >0.5% than adenocarcinomas (around 33%).

The clonotype comes from a human donor with non-small cell lung cancer. Specimen: lung tumor tissue.

CDR3 bases: TGTGCCAGTGGCGGAGACAATCAGCCCCAGCATTTT. This encodes CASGGDNQPQHF. The chain has TRBV19 and TRBJ1-5; no clear D. CDR3 length equals 12 residues. Trimming left V 8 bases short and J 3 bases short, with 8 bases between. Looked up from germline, CDR1 is LNHDA and CDR2 is SQIVND (reference sequence).